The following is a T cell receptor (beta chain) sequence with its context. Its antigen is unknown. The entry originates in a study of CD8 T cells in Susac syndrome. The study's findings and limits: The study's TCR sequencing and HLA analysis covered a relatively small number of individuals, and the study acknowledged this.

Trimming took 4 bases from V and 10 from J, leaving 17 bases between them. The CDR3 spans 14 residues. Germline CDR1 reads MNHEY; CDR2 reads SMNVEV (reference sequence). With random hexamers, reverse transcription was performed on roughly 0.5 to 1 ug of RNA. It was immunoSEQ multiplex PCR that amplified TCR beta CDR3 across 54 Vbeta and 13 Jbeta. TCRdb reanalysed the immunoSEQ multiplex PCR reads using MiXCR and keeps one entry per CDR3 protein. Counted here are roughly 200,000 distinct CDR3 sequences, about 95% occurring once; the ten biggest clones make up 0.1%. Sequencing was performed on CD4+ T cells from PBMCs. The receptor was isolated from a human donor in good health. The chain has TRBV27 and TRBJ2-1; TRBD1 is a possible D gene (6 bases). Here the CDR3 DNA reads TGTGCCAGCAGTTCGAGGGCCAGACAGGCCGAGCAGTTCTTC. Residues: CASSSRARQAEQFF.